This T cell receptor beta chain was retrieved from a study of Ad26.COV2.S vaccination and SARS-CoV-2 variants. Study as a whole: Among those in the COV1001 Ad26.COV2.S trial arm was the donor. The vaccine Ad26.COV2.S was put into the muscle once, or twice with 56 days between. Findings and limits, study-wide: Whether participants received vaccine or placebo, their non-spike TCR breadth was similar.

A word on this clone: Its matching antigen is unknown.

Treatment specified: some 20 received Ad26.COV2.S at low or high dose, single or two shots; about five received placebo; per-sample allocation not given. The investigators took samples on day 63 after the first vaccine or placebo injection. Only in-frame clones appear in the TCRdb table, and some are missing; sequencing was by immunoSEQ multiplex PCR. This table has over 400,000 clones, roughly nine tenths appearing once. The sequencing here drew on peripheral blood, taken in a trial of Ad26.COV2.S vaccine versus placebo. The receptor's source is a person aged 18 to 59 who received the Ad26.COV2.S COVID-19 vaccine or a placebo.

CDR3 amino acids: CAWSVGGPGYTF. CDR3 coding DNA: TGTGCCTGGAGTGTAGGAGGGCCTGGCTACACCTTC. The chain is built from TRBV30 and TRBJ1-2; no reliable D call. Trimming took off 0 bases at V and 7 bases at J, with 9 bases between the two ends. The germline gives CDR1 GTSNPN, CDR2 SVGIG (reference sequence). The CDR3 extends over 12 amino acids.